The sequence of this TCR beta chain was determined in a study of beta chain features in type 1 diabetes. Purities in excess of 95% were seen in all sorted populations. This clone was observed a handful of times. Its target is not known. Overall study results and limits: TCRB CDR3s were moderately but significantly shorter in Type 1 diabetes patients in all four CD4+ subsets.

Expressed TCRB transcripts got sequenced, as all isolated RNA was reverse transcribed. Sequenced by immunoSEQ multiplex PCR; TCRdb stores in-frame clones only, minus some. Found here are about 650,000 clones, roughly 12% of them singletons; the top ten hold roughly 0.11%. CDR1 GTSNPN and CDR2 SVGIG come from the germline V gene (reference sequence). The V end was cut by 4 bases, the J end by 4 bases, with 14 bases between. The CDR3 is 14 residues long. The specimen sequenced was naive CD4+ T cells from blood. The source of this sequence is a man aged 25-45 years with type 1 diabetes. The chain joins TRBV30 to TRBJ2-1, with a possible D match to TRBD1 (6 bases). The CDR3 DNA reads TGTGCCTGGACAGACAGGAATAAATACAATGAGCAGTTCTTC. Amino acid sequence: CAWTDRNKYNEQFF. The whole variable domain, remainder taken from reference TRBV30 and TRBJ2-1, is SQTIHQWPATLVQPVGSPLSLECTVEGTSNPNLYWYRQAAGRGLQLLFYSVGIGQISSEVPQNLSASRPQDRQFILSSKKLLLSDSGFYLCAWTDRNKYNEQFFGPGTRLTVL.